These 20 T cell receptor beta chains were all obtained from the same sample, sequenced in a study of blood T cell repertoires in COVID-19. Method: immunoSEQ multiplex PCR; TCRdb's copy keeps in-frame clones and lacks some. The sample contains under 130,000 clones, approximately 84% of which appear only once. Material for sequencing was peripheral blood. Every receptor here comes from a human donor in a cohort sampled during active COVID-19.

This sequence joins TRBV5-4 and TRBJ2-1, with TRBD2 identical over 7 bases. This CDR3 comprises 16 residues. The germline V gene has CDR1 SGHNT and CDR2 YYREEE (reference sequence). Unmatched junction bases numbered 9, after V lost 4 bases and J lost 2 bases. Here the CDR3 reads CASSGRAGEAYNEQFF. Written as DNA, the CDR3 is TGTGCCAGCAGCGGAAGGGCGGGGGAGGCCTACAATGAGCAGTTCTTC.

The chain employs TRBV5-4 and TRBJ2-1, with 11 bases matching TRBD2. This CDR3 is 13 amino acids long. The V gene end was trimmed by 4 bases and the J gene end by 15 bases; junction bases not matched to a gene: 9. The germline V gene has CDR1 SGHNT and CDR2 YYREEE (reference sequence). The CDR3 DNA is TGTGCCAGCAGCAACCCTAGCGGGAGGAGGGGGTTCTTC. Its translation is CASSNPSGRRGFF. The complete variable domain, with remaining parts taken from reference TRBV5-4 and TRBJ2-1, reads ETGVTQSPTHLIKTRGQQVTLRCSSQSGHNTVSWYQQALGQGPQFIFQYYREEENGRGNFPPRFSGLQFPNYSSELNVNALELDDSALYLCASSNPSGRRGFFGPGTRLTVL.

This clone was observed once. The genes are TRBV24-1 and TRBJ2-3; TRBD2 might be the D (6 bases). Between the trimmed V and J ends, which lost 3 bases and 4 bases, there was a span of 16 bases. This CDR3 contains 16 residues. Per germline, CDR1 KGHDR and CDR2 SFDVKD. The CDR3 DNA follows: TGTGCCACCAGTGATATGGCTAGCGATCCCGCAGATACGCAGTATTTT. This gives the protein CATSDMASDPADTQYF.

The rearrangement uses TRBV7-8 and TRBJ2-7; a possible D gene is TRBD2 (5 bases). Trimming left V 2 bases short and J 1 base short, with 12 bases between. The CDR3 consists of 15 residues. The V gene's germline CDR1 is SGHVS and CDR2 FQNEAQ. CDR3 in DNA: TGTGCCAGCAGCTTATCCCGGGAATCATCCTACGAGCAGTACTTC. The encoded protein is CASSLSRESSYEQYF.

CDR3 amino acids: CASSLDRYTEAFF. The CDR3 nucleotides are TGTGCCAGCAGTTTAGATAGATACACTGAAGCTTTCTTT. The chain combines TRBV28 with TRBJ1-1; unclear D gene. The V end was cut by 2 bases, the J end by 3 bases, with 7 bases between. The CDR3 runs to 13 residues. Germline V lookup: CDR1 MDHEN, CDR2 SYDVKM.

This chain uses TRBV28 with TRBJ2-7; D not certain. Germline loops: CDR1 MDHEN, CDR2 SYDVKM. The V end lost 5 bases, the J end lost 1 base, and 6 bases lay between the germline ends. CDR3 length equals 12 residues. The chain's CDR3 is CASSHGSYEQYF. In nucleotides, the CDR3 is TGTGCCAGCAGTCACGGGTCCTACGAGCAGTACTTC.

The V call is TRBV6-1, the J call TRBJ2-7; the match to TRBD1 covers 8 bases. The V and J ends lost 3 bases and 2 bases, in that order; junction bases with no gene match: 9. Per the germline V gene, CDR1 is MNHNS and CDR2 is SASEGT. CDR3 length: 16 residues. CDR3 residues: CASSDWDRRTTYEQYF. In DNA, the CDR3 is TGTGCCAGCAGTGACTGGGACAGGCGGACCACCTACGAGCAGTACTTC.

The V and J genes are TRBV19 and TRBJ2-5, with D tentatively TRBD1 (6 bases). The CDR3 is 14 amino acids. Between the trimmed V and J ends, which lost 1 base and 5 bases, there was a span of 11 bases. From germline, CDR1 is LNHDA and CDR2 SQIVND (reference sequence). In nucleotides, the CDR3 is TGTGCCAGTAGTATAGTGGGGACAACGGAGACCCAGTACTTC. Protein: CASSIVGTTETQYF.

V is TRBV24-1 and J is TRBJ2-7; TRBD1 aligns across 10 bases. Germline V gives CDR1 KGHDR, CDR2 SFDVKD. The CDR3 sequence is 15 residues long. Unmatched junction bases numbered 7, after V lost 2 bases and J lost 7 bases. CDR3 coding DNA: TGTGCCACCAGTGATTCCTGGACAGGGGGGCGGGAGCAGTACTTC. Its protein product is CATSDSWTGGREQYF.

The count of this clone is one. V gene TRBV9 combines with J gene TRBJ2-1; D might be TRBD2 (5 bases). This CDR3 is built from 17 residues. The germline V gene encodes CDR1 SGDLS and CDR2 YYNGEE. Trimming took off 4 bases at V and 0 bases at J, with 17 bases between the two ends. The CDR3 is CASSPLPLSGSYNEQFF. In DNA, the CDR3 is TGTGCCAGCAGCCCCCTCCCTCTCAGCGGCTCCTACAATGAGCAGTTCTTC.

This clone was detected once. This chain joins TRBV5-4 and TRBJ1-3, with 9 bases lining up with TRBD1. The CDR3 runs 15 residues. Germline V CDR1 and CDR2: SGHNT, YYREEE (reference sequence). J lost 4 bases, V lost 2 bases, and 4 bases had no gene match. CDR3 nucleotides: TGTGCCAGCAGCTTTGACAGGGGGGTCGGAAACACCATATATTTT. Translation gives CASSFDRGVGNTIYF.

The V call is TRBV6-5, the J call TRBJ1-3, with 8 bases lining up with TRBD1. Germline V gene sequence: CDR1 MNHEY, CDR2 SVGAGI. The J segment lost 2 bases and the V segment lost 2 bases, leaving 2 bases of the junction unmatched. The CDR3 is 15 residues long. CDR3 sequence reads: CASSYVQGAGNTIYF. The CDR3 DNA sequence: TGTGCCAGCAGTTACGTACAGGGGGCTGGAAACACCATATATTTT.

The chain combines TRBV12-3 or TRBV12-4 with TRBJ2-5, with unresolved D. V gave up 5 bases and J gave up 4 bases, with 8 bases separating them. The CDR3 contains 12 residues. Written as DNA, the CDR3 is TGTGCCAGCAGTACCCAAGCAGAGACCCAGTACTTC. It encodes CASSTQAETQYF.

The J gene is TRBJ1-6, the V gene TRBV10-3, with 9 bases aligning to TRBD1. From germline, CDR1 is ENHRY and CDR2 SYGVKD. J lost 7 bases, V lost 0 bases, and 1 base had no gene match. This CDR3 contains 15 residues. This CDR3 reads CAISESGTGNSPLHF. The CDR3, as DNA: TGTGCCATCAGTGAGTCGGGGACAGGGAATTCACCCCTCCACTTT.

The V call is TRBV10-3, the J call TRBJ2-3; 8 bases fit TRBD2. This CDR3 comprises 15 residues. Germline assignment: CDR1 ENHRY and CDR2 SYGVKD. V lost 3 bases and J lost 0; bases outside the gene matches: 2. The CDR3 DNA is TGTGCCATCAGTGATAGCGGGACTAGCACAGATACGCAGTATTTT. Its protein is CAISDSGTSTDTQYF.

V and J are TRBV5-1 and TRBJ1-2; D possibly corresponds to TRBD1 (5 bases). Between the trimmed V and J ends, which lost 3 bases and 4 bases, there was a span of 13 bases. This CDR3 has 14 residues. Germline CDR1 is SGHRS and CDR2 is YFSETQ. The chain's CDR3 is CASSSGDRGYGYTF. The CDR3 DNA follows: TGCGCCAGCAGCTCTGGAGACAGAGGCTATGGCTACACCTTC.

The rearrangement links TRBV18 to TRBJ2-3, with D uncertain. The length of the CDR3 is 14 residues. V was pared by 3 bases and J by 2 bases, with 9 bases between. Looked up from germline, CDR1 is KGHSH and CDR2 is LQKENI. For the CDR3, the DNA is TGTGCCAGCTCACCTCCGCCAGACACAGATACGCAGTATTTT. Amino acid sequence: CASSPPPDTDTQYF.

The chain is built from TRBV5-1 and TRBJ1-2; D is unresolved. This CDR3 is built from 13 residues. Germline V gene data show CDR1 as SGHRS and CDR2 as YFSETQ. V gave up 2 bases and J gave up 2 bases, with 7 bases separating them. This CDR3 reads CASSLQKNYGYTF. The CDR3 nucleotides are TGCGCCAGCAGCTTACAGAAAAACTATGGCTACACCTTC.

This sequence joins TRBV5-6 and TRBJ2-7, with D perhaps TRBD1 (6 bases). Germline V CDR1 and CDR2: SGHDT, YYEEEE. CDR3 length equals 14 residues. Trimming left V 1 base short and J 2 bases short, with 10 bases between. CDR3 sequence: CASSLTGKPYEQYF. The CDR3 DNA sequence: TGTGCCAGCAGCTTGACAGGGAAGCCCTACGAGCAGTACTTC.

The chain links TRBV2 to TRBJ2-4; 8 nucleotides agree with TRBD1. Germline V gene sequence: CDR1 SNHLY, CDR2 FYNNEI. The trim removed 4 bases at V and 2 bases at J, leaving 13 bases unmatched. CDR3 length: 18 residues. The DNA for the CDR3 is TGTGCCAGCAGTGGGGACAGGACCTCCCCGGAGTCCAAAAACATTCAGTACTTC. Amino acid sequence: CASSGDRTSPESKNIQYF.